This T cell receptor beta chain was captured in a study of shared clonotypes between healthy human individuals. Whole-study context: Each donor's CD4 naive and CD4 memory cells filled three plates apiece, CD8 naive two, and CD8 memory one. Points from the study as a whole: Naive CD4 clonotypes were shared across a few donors at approximately 5.3%.

The V and J ends lost 6 bases and 7 bases respectively, with 12 bases between them. CDR1 is ENHRY and CDR2 is SYGVKD in the germline V gene. CDR3 size: 13 residues. This clone is a singleton in its sample. Its antigen is unidentified. The input for sorted-subset replicate PCRs was around 0.2 ug DNA, tens of thousands of T cell genomes. TCRdb's table, derived via immunoSEQ multiplex PCR, lists solely in-frame clones and lacks some. This sample has around 2,000,000 clones; about 95% occur once, and the top ten carry 0.1% to 0.15%. This TCR derives from a man younger than 35 in good health. J is TRBJ1-4 and V is TRBV10-3, with D tentatively TRBD1 (6 bases). Source material: naive CD4+ T cells sorted from blood. Subset described: CD45RA+ positively selected. The CDR3: CAISSGALEKLFF. The CDR3 coding sequence is TGTGCCATCAGCTCAGGGGCTCTTGAAAAACTGTTTTTT.